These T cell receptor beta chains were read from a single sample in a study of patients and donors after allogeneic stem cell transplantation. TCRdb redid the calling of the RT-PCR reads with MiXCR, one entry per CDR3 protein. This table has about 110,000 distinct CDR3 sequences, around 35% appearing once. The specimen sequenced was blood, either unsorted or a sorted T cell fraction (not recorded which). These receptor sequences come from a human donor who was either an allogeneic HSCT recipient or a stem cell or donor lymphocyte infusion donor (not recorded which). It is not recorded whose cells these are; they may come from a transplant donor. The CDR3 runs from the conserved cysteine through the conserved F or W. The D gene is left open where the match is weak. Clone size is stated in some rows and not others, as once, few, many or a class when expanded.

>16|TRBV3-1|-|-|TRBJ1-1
TGTGCCAGCAGCCCTAGGGGTCGGCGGATGAACACTGAAGCTTTCTTT
CASSPRGRRMNTEAFF
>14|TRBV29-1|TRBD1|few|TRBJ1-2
TGCAGCGCCGCCCAGGGGGCGGGGAACTATGGCTACACCTTC
CSAAQGAGNYGYTF
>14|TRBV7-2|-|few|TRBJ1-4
TGTGCCAGCAGCCCCGCGGGTGCCTGGGAAAAACTGTTTTTT
CASSPAGAWEKLFF
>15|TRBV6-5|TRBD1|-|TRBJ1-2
TGTGCCAGCAGCACGACAGGGGGGAGAAGGCATGGCTACACCTTC
CASSTTGGRRHGYTF
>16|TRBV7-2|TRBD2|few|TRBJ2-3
TGTGCCAGCAGCTTAGCGGCGGGAGGAGGCACAGATACGCAGTATTTT
CASSLAAGGGTDTQYF
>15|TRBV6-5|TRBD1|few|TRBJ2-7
TGTGCCAGCAGAGGGGTCGGGACAGGGAACGACGAGCAGTACTTC
CASRGVGTGNDEQYF
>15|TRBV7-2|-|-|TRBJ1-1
TGTGCCAGCAGCTTACTCGGGGTACAGAACACTGAAGCTTTCTTT
CASSLLGVQNTEAFF
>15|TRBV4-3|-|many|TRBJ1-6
TGCGCCAGCAGCCAAGTACAATATTTATGGGGTCTCCTCCACTTT
CASSQVQYLWGLLHF
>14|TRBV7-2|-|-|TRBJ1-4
TGTGCCAGCGGGGGAGGGGTCCCGAGGGAAAAACTGTTTTTT
CASGGGVPREKLFF
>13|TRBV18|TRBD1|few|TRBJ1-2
TGTGCCAGCTCACCGGACAGGGACTATGGCTACACCTTC
CASSPDRDYGYTF
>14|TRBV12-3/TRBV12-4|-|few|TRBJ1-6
TGTGCCAGCAGTTTGCGCCTCAGTGATTCACCCCTCCACTTT
CASSLRLSDSPLHF
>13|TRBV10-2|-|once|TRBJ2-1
TGCGCCAGCAGTGACATAGGACAGTTGGAGCAGTTCTTC
CASSDIGQLEQFF
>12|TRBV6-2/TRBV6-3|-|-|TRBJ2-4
TGTGCCAGCGGCGGCCTACGAAACATTCAGTACTTC
CASGGLRNIQYF
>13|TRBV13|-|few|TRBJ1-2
TGTGCCAGCAGCCGCGGGACTGCCTATGGCTACACCTTC
CASSRGTAYGYTF
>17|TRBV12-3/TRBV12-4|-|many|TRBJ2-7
TGTGCCAGCAGTCCCGCTTTTGGGGAGTTCACGGCCTACGAGCAGTACTTC
CASSPAFGEFTAYEQYF
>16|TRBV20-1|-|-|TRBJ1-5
TGCAGTGCTAGTGTTTCGGTCTTACATAGCAATCAGCCCCAGCATTTT
CSASVSVLHSNQPQHF
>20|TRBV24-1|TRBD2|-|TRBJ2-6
TGTGCCACCAGTGACCCCCCGGGGAAGCGGGAGAATCTTGGGGCCAACGTCCTGACTTTC
CATSDPPGKRENLGANVLTF
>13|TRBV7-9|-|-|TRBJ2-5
TGTGCCAGCAGCTTATTAGTAGAAGAGACCCAGTACTTC
CASSLLVEETQYF
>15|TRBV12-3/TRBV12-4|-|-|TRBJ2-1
TGTGCCAGCAGTTTGGGTCTGCCCTCCTACAATGAGCAGTTCTTC
CASSLGLPSYNEQFF